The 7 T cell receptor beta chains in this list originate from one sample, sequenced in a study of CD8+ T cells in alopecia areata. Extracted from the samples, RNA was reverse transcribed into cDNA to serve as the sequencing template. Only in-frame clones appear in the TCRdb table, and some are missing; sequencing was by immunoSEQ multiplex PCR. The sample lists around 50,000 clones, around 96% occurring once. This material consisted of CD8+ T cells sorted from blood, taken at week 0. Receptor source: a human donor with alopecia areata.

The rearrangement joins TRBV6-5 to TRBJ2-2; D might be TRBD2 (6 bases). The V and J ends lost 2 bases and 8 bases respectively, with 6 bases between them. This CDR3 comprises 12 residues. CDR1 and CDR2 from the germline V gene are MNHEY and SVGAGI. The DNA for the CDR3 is TGTGCCAGCAGTTACGCGGGAGGGGAGCTGTTTTTT. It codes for CASSYAGGELFF.

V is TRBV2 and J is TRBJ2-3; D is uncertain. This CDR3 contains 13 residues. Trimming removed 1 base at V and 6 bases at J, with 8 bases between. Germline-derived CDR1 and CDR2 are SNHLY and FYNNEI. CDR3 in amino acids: CASSEEVVDTQYF. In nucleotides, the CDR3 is TGTGCCAGCAGTGAAGAAGTTGTGGATACGCAGTATTTT.

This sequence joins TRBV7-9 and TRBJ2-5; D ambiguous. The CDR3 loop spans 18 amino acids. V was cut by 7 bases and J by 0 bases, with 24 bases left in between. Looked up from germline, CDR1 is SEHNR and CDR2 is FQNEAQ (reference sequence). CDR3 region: CASIFKLTSQTDQETQYF. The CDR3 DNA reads TGTGCCAGCATTTTTAAACTCACCTCCCAGACCGACCAAGAGACCCAGTACTTC.

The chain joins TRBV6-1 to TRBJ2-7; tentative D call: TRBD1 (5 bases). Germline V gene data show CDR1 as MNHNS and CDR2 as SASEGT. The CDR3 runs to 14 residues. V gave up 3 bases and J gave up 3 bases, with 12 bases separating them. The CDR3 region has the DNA TGTGCCAGCAGTGAGGGTTGGGGCCGCTACGAGCAGTACTTC. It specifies CASSEGWGRYEQYF.

CDR3 sequence (DNA): TGTGCCAGCAGCCCCTCCCTACAAGAGACCCAGTACTTC. It yields the protein CASSPSLQETQYF. V gene TRBV7-2 combines with J gene TRBJ2-5; D not certain. Deletions cut 5 bases from V and 2 bases from J, with 9 bases between. This CDR3 comprises 13 residues. Germline loops: CDR1 SGHTA, CDR2 FQGNSA.

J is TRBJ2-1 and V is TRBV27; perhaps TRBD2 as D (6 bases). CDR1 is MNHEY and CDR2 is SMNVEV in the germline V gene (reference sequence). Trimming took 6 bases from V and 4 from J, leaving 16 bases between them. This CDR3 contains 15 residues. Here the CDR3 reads CASRMKGTAYNEQFF. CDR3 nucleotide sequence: TGTGCCAGCAGAATGAAGGGGACTGCGTACAATGAGCAGTTCTTC.

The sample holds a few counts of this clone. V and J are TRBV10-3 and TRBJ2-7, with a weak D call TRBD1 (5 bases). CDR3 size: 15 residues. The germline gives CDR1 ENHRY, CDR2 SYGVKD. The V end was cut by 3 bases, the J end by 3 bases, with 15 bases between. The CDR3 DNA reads TGTGCCATCAGTGACCCCGGACACCTGAGCTACGAGCAGTACTTC. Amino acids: CAISDPGHLSYEQYF.